A single count supports the clone carrying this T cell receptor (beta chain). Its antigen is not identified. CD8+ and CD4+ T cells from blood underwent TCR beta sequencing, which was carried out in a high-throughput format. Random hexamers were used to reverse transcribe an amount of roughly 0.5 to 1 ug RNA. The TCR beta CDR3 was amplified by immunoSEQ multiplex PCR across 54 Vbeta, 13 Jbeta. TCRdb ran MiXCR on the immunoSEQ multiplex PCR reads and lists one entry per CDR3 protein. The table has around 79,000 distinct CDR3 sequences, approximately 94% seen once. This entry comes from a study of CD8 T cells in Susac syndrome. Study-wide results and limits: The relatively small number of individuals in the TCR sequencing and HLA analysis was acknowledged by the study.

CDR3 length: 15 residues. The ends lost 4 bases at V and 6 bases at J; junction bases unmatched: 6. The germline V gene has CDR1 SGDLS and CDR2 YYNGEE. What was sequenced was CD8+ T cells from PBMCs. The chain employs TRBV9 and TRBJ2-1; 11 bases fit TRBD1. The receptor was isolated from a human donor with multiple sclerosis. The DNA of the CDR3 is TGTGCCAGCAGCCCTCGGACAGGGGGCTTCAATGAGCAGTTCTTC. Translation: CASSPRTGGFNEQFF.